This T cell receptor beta chain appears in the sequencing data of a study of T cell changes during pregnancy in multiple sclerosis. TCRdb's table, derived via immunoSEQ multiplex PCR, lists solely in-frame clones and lacks some. The data show tens of thousands of clones, approximately 90% seen once. Germline assignment: CDR1 LNHDA and CDR2 SQIVND (reference sequence). Trimming at V came to 7 bases and at J to 3 bases, leaving 12 bases not matched to a gene. CDR3 length equals 15 residues. Sequenced material: CD8+ T cells from peripheral blood mononuclear cells, taken in the third trimester of pregnancy. The chain is built from TRBV19 and TRBJ2-7, with 7 bases that match TRBD1. This receptor was taken from a female donor with multiple sclerosis, enrolled in a pregnancy study. The CDR3 region is CASTATPGTVYEQYF. For the CDR3, the DNA is TGTGCCAGTACCGCCACCCCCGGGACAGTCTACGAGCAGTACTTC.